The 22 T cell receptor beta chains below were found in one sample sequenced in a study of T-cell reconstitution after alpha-beta-depleted transplantation in children. Unique molecular identifiers were used to barcode this TCRbeta library. MiXCR, run by TCRdb on the PCR reads, gives a single entry per CDR3 protein. The top ten clones hold about 13% of a sample with 70,000 or so distinct CDR3 sequences, 11% of them seen once. The sample was PBMCs, taken before TCRalphabeta/CD19-depleted stem cell transplant. The receptors stem from a boy younger than 18 with acute myeloid leukemia, due to receive a stem cell transplant.

The gene calls are TRBV27 and TRBJ2-2; 8 nucleotides line up with TRBD1. The CDR3 is 17 residues long. The germline V gene encodes CDR1 MNHEY and CDR2 SMNVEV (reference sequence). The V and J ends lost 3 bases and 3 bases, in that order; junction bases with no gene match: 9. The CDR3 sequence: CASSFHTGGRDTGELFF. In nucleotides, the CDR3 is TGTGCCAGCAGTTTTCATACAGGGGGAAGGGACACCGGGGAGCTGTTTTTT.

This clonotype was counted once. This clone may be a read error of a much larger clone one base away. The chain has TRBV20-1 and TRBJ2-3; TRBD1 or TRBD2 may be the D gene (5 bases each). The germline V gene encodes CDR1 DFQATT and CDR2 SNEGSKA (reference sequence). The CDR3 length is 14 residues. The V and J ends lost 5 bases and 2 bases respectively, with 14 bases between them. The CDR3 sequence is CSAVWDGSTDTQYF. The CDR3, as DNA: TGCAGTGCTGTTTGGGACGGATCCACAGATACGCAGTATTTT.

The chain joins TRBV2 to TRBJ2-2; 9 bases map to TRBD1. The CDR3 contains 15 residues. Germline V CDR1 and CDR2: SNHLY, FYNNEI. With 5 bases clipped from V and 4 bases from J, the junction kept 5 bases outside the gene matches. CDR3 sequence: CASSRWTGVTGELFF. The CDR3 DNA is TGTGCCAGCAGTCGGTGGACAGGGGTCACCGGGGAGCTGTTTTTT.

This clonotype was observed at least ten times. The chain couples TRBV5-1 to TRBJ2-7; D possibly corresponds to TRBD2 (5 bases). The ends were cut back, 0 bases at V and 3 bases at J, with 22 bases in the middle. The CDR3 loop spans 18 amino acids. Per germline, CDR1 SGHRS and CDR2 YFSETQ. The CDR3 nucleotides read TGCGCCAGCAGCTTGGCCTCGTCTAGCCTTCGATCGGTCTACGAGCAGTACTTC. This gives the protein CASSLASSSLRSVYEQYF.

This clonotype was recorded at least ten times. The chain recombines TRBV28 with TRBJ2-7, with TRBD1 matching over 7 bases. The CDR3 covers 15 residues. Per germline, CDR1 MDHEN and CDR2 SYDVKM. After removal of 6 bases from V and 1 base from J, the junction contained 9 bases not matched to a gene. The CDR3, as DNA: TGTGCCAGCAGCCCGGACAGGCGTCGATCCTACGAGCAGTACGTC. Translating it yields CASSPDRRRSYEQYV.

In this sample, this clonotype turned up many times. This chain links TRBV6-5 with TRBJ2-1, with 7 bases identical to TRBD2. Germline trimming cut 2 bases from V and 10 bases from J; bases unmatched to any gene: 8. Germline CDR1 reads MNHEY; CDR2 reads SVGAGI. CDR3 length: 14 amino acids. CDR3 region: CASSYASGRWEQFF. In DNA form, the CDR3 reads TGTGCCAGCAGTTACGCTAGCGGTCGTTGGGAGCAGTTCTTC.

The chain recombines TRBV19 with TRBJ1-5; D ambiguous. Germline V gene sequence: CDR1 LNHDA, CDR2 SQIVND (reference sequence). The V and J ends lost 1 base and 0 bases respectively, with 13 bases between them. The CDR3 extends over 17 amino acids. CDR3: CASSIGAPGYSNQPQHF. Here the CDR3 DNA reads TGTGCCAGTAGTATAGGGGCCCCCGGGTATAGCAATCAGCCCCAGCATTTT.

This clonotype was observed many times. The genes are TRBV29-1 and TRBJ2-1; D not resolved. The CDR3 contains 13 residues. With 7 bases removed from V and 6 bases from J, the gap between germline ends came to 16 bases. Germline CDR1 SQVTM, CDR2 ANQGSEA. The CDR3 protein is CSARGPAPNEQFF. CDR3 DNA: TGCAGCGCCAGAGGACCCGCTCCCAATGAGCAGTTCTTC.

This clonotype occurred many times. The chain is built from TRBV7-9 and TRBJ2-2, with 11 bases identical to TRBD2. The V gene's germline CDR1 is SEHNR and CDR2 FQNEAQ (reference sequence). This CDR3 has 16 residues. J gave up 4 bases and V 5 bases, and 6 bases lay outside the gene matches. CDR3 bases: TGTGCCAGCAGCGCGCGGACTAGCGGGTCCACCGGGGAGCTGTTTTTT. Translation: CASSARTSGSTGELFF.

This clonotype came up many times. The chain uses TRBV5-6 and TRBJ2-5; 9 nucleotides line up with TRBD2. Germline CDR1 SGHDT, CDR2 YYEEEE. Germline trimming cut 4 bases from V and 5 bases from J; bases unmatched to any gene: 9. The CDR3 sequence is 15 residues long. CDR3 sequence reads: CASSRERGAGETQYF. The CDR3 nucleotides read TGTGCCAGCAGCCGAGAGCGGGGGGCTGGGGAGACCCAGTACTTC.

This clonotype came up many times. This chain joins TRBV10-3 and TRBJ2-5; D may be TRBD2 (5 bases). This CDR3 has 14 residues. The V end lost 0 bases, the J end lost 5 bases, and 10 bases lay between the germline ends. CDR1 and CDR2 (germline): ENHRY, SYGVKD. This CDR3 is CAISESPRGETQYF. CDR3 sequence (DNA): TGTGCCATCAGTGAGTCCCCCCGAGGGGAGACCCAGTACTTC.

There are many counts of this clonotype. The rearrangement uses TRBV11-2 and TRBJ1-4, with 10 nucleotides matching TRBD1. V lost 5 bases, J lost 8 bases, and 8 bases stayed unmatched. CDR3 length: 15 residues. Germline values: CDR1 SGHAT, CDR2 FQNNGV. The CDR3 is CASSRLGTGDEKLFF. DNA for the CDR3: TGTGCCAGCAGCCGCCTGGGGACAGGGGACGAAAAACTGTTTTTT.

Ten or more counts support this clonotype. V is TRBV5-1 and J is TRBJ1-3; D is unclear. Germline values: CDR1 SGHRS, CDR2 YFSETQ. V gave up 1 base and J gave up 2 bases, with 10 bases separating them. The CDR3 extends over 15 amino acids. Here the CDR3 reads CASSLSRNPGNTIYF. CDR3 coding DNA: TGCGCCAGCAGCTTGTCGAGGAACCCTGGAAACACCATATATTTT.

This clonotype appeared many times. The V call is TRBV21-1, the J call TRBJ1-1; TRBD1, as called in the table, went unchecked against the DNA. TRBV21-1 is given as a pseudogene. The CDR3 sequence is 15 residues long. The chain's CDR3 is CASSKRVGGETEAFF. In nucleotides, the CDR3 is TGTGCCAGCAGCAAACGTGTCGGGGGGGAAACTGAAGCTTTCTTT.

This clonotype was detected ten times or more. The chain joins TRBV29-1 to TRBJ2-7; a possible D gene is TRBD2 (5 bases). Trimming left V 6 bases short and J 2 bases short, with 11 bases between. The CDR3 is made up of 12 amino acids. Germline loops: CDR1 SQVTM, CDR2 ANQGSEA. The CDR3 coding sequence is TGCAGCGTGACGGACGGGACCTACGAGCAGTACTTC. This codes for CSVTDGTYEQYF.

The table lists this clonotype with many counts. The chain uses TRBV12-3 or TRBV12-4 and TRBJ2-3; 10 nucleotides agree with TRBD2. The CDR3 runs 16 residues. V shed 8 bases and J 0 bases; nucleotides not matched to a gene: 8. In DNA form, the CDR3 reads TGTGCCAGCGCCCGTCCTAGCGGGGGTAGCACAGATACGCAGTATTTT. Translating gives CASARPSGGSTDTQYF.

This clonotype was seen at least ten times. The V gene is TRBV9, the J gene TRBJ1-1; 8 bases are a match to TRBD1. The CDR3 extends over 16 amino acids. V shed 0 bases, J shed 4 bases, and the junction held 8 bases outside the gene matches. CDR1 and CDR2 from the germline V gene are SGDLS and YYNGEE. The CDR3 sequence is CASSVETGVRSTEAFF. CDR3 sequence (DNA): TGTGCCAGCAGCGTAGAGACAGGGGTGAGGAGCACTGAAGCTTTCTTT.

This clonotype was observed at least ten times. The rearrangement links TRBV12-3 or TRBV12-4 to TRBJ2-5, with unresolved D. With 7 bases removed from V and 4 bases from J, the gap between germline ends came to 19 bases. This CDR3 contains 15 residues. The CDR3 DNA follows: TGTGCCAGCACCACGTTTGGTAGTGAGGCAGAGACCCAGTACTTC. Translated, it gives CASTTFGSEAETQYF.

The sample holds many counts of this clonotype. The chain uses TRBV5-1 and TRBJ2-5; maybe TRBD1 (5 bases). The V end lost 1 base, the J end lost 0 bases, and 13 bases lay between the germline ends. In germline, CDR1 is SGHRS, CDR2 YFSETQ. This CDR3 has 16 residues. The CDR3 loop reads CASSLSDRLDQETQYF. CDR3 in DNA: TGCGCCAGCAGCTTGTCTGACAGATTAGACCAAGAGACCCAGTACTTC.

This clonotype appeared many times. This chain joins TRBV24-1 and TRBJ2-7, with TRBD2 as a possible D gene (5 bases). The CDR3 totals 16 residues. The V end lost 0 bases, the J end lost 3 bases, and 14 bases lay between the germline ends. Germline CDR1 reads KGHDR; CDR2 reads SFDVKD. The DNA of the CDR3 is TGTGCCACCAGTGATTTGGGTAGGACTTATGGCTACGAGCAGTACTTC. Amino acids: CATSDLGRTYGYEQYF.

There are many counts of this clonotype. The chain is built from TRBV27 and TRBJ1-2, with 8 bases matching TRBD1. This CDR3 has 13 residues. From germline, CDR1 is MNHEY and CDR2 SMNVEV (reference sequence). The V and J ends lost 10 bases and 5 bases, in that order; junction bases with no gene match: 9. In DNA form, the CDR3 reads TGTGCCAACTCCGGGCACAGGGGGTATGGCTACACCTTC. It codes for CANSGHRGYGYTF.

This clonotype was seen ten or more times. The V gene is TRBV6-5, the J gene TRBJ2-1; no clear D. V lost 4 bases, J lost 6 bases, and 13 bases lay in between. Germline loops: CDR1 MNHEY, CDR2 SVGAGI. There are 14 residues in the CDR3. CDR3 sequence reads: CASSLSIGSNEQFF. CDR3 nucleotides: TGTGCCAGCAGTTTAAGTATAGGGTCCAATGAGCAGTTCTTC.